This note documents a single T cell receptor beta chain sequence. Antigen unknown. The sample is drawn from a study of graft-versus-host responses after intestinal transplantation. Study-wide context: Transplants were multivisceral, liver-intestinal, or isolated intestinal. The recipients all started with anti-thymocyte globulin induction and then took tacrolimus and steroids for about 3 years.

Per germline, CDR1 SNHLY and CDR2 FYNNEI. This CDR3 region has 18 residues. The V gene end was trimmed by 8 bases and the J gene end by 4 bases; junction bases not matched to a gene: 21. Broader study findings: Early after transplant, HvG clones declined as circulating GvH clones peaked. GvH clones turned up in recipient marrow; some had shown up first in ileum or blood.

Assay: immunoSEQ multiplex PCR; the TCRdb copy retains only in-frame clones and omits some. The sample yields around 30,000 clones, 85% to 95% seen once. The chain is built from TRBV2 and TRBJ2-7; TRBD1 matches 9 bases. The material was PBMCs, obtained roughly 68 days after intestinal transplant. The sequence was obtained from a human patient who received an intestinal transplant, so some T cells may come from the graft donor. The CDR3 nucleotides read TGTGCCAGCGGGCTACAGGGGGCGATAACCCTAAAAAGTTACGAGCAGTACTTC. It specifies CASGLQGAITLKSYEQYF.